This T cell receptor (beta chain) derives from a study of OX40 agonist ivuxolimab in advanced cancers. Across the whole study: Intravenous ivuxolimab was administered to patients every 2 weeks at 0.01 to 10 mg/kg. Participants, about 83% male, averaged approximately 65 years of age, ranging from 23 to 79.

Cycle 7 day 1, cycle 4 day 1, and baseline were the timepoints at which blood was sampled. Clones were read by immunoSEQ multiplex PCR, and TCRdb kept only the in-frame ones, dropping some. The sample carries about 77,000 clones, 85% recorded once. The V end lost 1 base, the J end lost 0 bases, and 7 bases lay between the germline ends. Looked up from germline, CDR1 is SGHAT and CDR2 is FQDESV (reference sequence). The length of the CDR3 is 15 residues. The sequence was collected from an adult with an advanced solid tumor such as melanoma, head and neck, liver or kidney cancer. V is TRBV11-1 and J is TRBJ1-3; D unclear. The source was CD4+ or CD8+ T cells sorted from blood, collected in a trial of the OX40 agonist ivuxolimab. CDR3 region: CASSLEGLSGNTIYF. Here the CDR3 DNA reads TGTGCCAGCAGCTTAGAGGGCCTCTCTGGAAACACCATATATTTT.